This T cell receptor (beta chain) was retrieved from a study of CD8 T cells in ankylosing spondylitis. Findings of the study overall: Some of these motif variants have turned up before, in reports on reactive arthritis synovial fluid and blood. Reported data indicate significant enrichment of disease-linked clones within matched ankylosing spondylitis synovial fluid. Clones linked to disease, bearing a CD8+ phenotype, were relatively rare in peripheral blood. A motif in TCR beta, a set of fewer than ten highly homologous variants, appeared characteristic of ankylosing spondylitis blood.

With molecular barcodes, quantitative 5'-RACE was used to make the TCR beta libraries. TCRdb analysed the 5' RACE reads with MiXCR anew, one entry per CDR3 protein. The table records approximately 540,000 distinct CDR3 sequences, more than 9.5% of them present only once. This clonotype occurred many times. As yet, its antigen is unknown. The germline gene is not matched at one end of the junction; a read error may be the cause. The receptor's source is a male donor with ankylosing spondylitis. Sequenced material: blood, either unsorted or a sorted T cell fraction (not recorded which).

The CDR3 loop reads CASSLGTVYGYTF. In DNA, the CDR3 is TGCGCCAGCAGCTTGGGGACCGTCTATGGCTACACCTTC. The V gene is TRBV12-3 or TRBV12-4, the J gene TRBJ1-2; weak D call: TRBD1 (5 bases). The CDR3 runs 13 residues.